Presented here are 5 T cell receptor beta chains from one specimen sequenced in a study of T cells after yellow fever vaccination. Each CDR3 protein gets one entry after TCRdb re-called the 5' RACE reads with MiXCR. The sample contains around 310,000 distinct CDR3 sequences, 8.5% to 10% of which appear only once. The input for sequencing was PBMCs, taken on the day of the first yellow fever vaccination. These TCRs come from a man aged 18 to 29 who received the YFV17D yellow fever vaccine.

The CDR3 coding sequence is TGCGCCAGCAGCCTGGGCCCGGGGGTGAAGGGGGAGACCCAGTACTTC. This translates into CASSLGPGVKGETQYF. V is TRBV5-1 and J is TRBJ2-5, with D perhaps TRBD2 (6 bases). This CDR3 has 16 amino acids. The germline V gene has CDR1 SGHRS and CDR2 YFSETQ. V lost 4 bases and J 5 bases, leaving 21 bases between the germline ends.

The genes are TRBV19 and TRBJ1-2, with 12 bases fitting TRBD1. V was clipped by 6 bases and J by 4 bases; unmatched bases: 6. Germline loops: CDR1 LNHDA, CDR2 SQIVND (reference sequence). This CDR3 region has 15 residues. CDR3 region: CASSGPGQGAYGYTF. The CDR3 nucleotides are TGTGCCAGTAGCGGACCGGGACAGGGGGCCTATGGCTACACCTTC.

The CDR3 here is CSALWTGVKETQYF. DNA for the CDR3: TGCAGTGCCTTATGGACAGGGGTTAAAGAGACCCAGTACTTC. This sequence joins TRBV20-1 and TRBJ2-5; 9 bases agree with TRBD1. The CDR3 sequence is 14 residues long. Per germline, CDR1 DFQATT and CDR2 SNEGSKA (reference sequence). Losses at the gene ends were 6 bases for V and 3 bases for J; bases not matched to a gene: 8.

The CDR3 loop is CASSPGQGPFAYEQYV. CDR3 DNA sequence: TGTGCCAGCAGTCCAGGACAGGGGCCCTTTGCCTACGAGCAGTACGTC. The chain combines TRBV12-3 or TRBV12-4 with TRBJ2-7, with 9 bases aligning to TRBD1. Unmatched junction bases numbered 10, after V lost 5 bases and J lost 2 bases. CDR3 length: 16 amino acids.

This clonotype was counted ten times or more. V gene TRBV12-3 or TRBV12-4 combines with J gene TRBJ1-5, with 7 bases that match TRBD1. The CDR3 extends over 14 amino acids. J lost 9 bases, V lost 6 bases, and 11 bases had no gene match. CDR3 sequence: CASSAVTGLGPQHF. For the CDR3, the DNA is TGTGCCAGCAGCGCCGTGACAGGGCTCGGGCCCCAGCATTTT.